The rows below give T cell receptor beta chains drawn from one sample of a study of T cell responses to AZD1222 COVID-19 vaccine. Sequenced by immunoSEQ multiplex PCR; TCRdb stores in-frame clones only, minus some. In the table there are around 140,000 clones, 80% to 90% of which are singletons. The sequencing here drew on peripheral blood, taken on day 0 of AZD1222 vaccination. The receptors were gathered from an adult in good health. The CDR3 runs from the conserved cysteine through the conserved F or W. Each record gives: V gene, clone size, D gene, J gene, CDR3 protein, CDR3 DNA. A D gene is named only where the DNA matches it firmly. Size tells how often a clone was seen (once, few, many) or the class of an expanded clone, and some rows leave it out.

V: TRBV9
size: .
D: .
J: TRBJ1-3
CDR3: CASTGAGNTIYF
DNA: TGTGCCAGCACGGGGGCTGGAAACACCATATATTTT

V: TRBV2
size: .
D: .
J: TRBJ1-5
CDR3: CASRKQGGGNQPQHF
DNA: TGTGCCAGCAGGAAACAGGGTGGTGGCAATCAGCCCCAGCATTTT

V: TRBV30
size: .
D: .
J: TRBJ1-5
CDR3: CAWSPRQGKNNQPQHF
DNA: TGTGCCTGGAGTCCGAGGCAGGGCAAGAACAATCAGCCCCAGCATTTT

V: TRBV2
size: .
D: .
J: TRBJ2-3
CDR3: CASSGKAQYF
DNA: TGTGCCAGCAGCGGTAAAGCGCAGTATTTT

V: TRBV6-2/TRBV6-3
size: .
D: .
J: TRBJ1-1
CDR3: CASSMNTEAFF
DNA: TGTGCCAGCAGTATGAACACTGAAGCTTTCTTT

V: TRBV19
size: once
D: TRBD1
J: TRBJ2-2
CDR3: CATSGGSWELFF
DNA: TGTGCCACCTCAGGGGGAAGTTGGGAGCTGTTTTTT

V: TRBV2
size: .
D: TRBD1
J: TRBJ1-2
CDR3: CASRYRGNYGYTF
DNA: TGTGCCAGCAGATACAGGGGAAACTATGGCTACACCTTC

V: TRBV15
size: .
D: .
J: TRBJ2-1
CDR3: CATSGRWGKRNEQFF
DNA: TGTGCCACCAGCGGTAGATGGGGGAAACGCAATGAGCAGTTCTTC

V: TRBV6-5
size: .
D: .
J: TRBJ1-3
CDR3: CASSYSASGSGNTIYF
DNA: TGTGCCAGCAGTTACTCGGCGTCGGGCTCTGGAAACACCATATATTTT

V: TRBV3-1/TRBV3-2
size: .
D: .
J: TRBJ1-1
CDR3: CASSQEAPIFAGEAEAFF
DNA: TGTGCCAGCAGCCAAGAGGCCCCAATTTTCGCAGGGGAGGCTGAAGCTTTCTTT

V: TRBV25-1
size: .
D: .
J: TRBJ1-1
CDR3: CASSERGIRLNTEAFF
DNA: TGTGCCAGCAGTGAAAGGGGGATCCGGTTGAACACTGAAGCTTTCTTT

V: TRBV11-2
size: .
D: .
J: TRBJ2-3
CDR3: CASSFGRAASTDTQYF
DNA: TGTGCCAGCAGCTTCGGCAGGGCCGCTAGCACAGATACGCAGTATTTT

V: TRBV3-1/TRBV3-2
size: once
D: .
J: TRBJ2-1
CDR3: CASSQGGQEQFF
DNA: TGTGCCAGCAGCCAAGGTGGACAGGAGCAGTTCTTC

V: TRBV18
size: .
D: TRBD1
J: TRBJ2-1
CDR3: CASSLGSGGSYNEQFF
DNA: TGTGCCAGCTCACTCGGATCAGGGGGCTCCTACAATGAGCAGTTCTTC

V: TRBV3-1/TRBV3-2
size: once
D: .
J: TRBJ2-2
CDR3: CASSRLTTGELFF
DNA: TGTGCCAGCAGCCGCTTGACCACCGGGGAGCTGTTTTTT

V: TRBV19
size: .
D: .
J: TRBJ2-7
CDR3: CASSIDWLGRYEQYF
DNA: TGTGCCAGTAGTATAGACTGGCTGGGCAGGTACGAGCAGTACTTC

V: TRBV7-9
size: .
D: .
J: TRBJ1-1
CDR3: CASSLAPGKDTEAFF
DNA: TGTGCCAGCAGCTTAGCTCCAGGGAAGGACACTGAAGCTTTCTTT

V: TRBV7-3
size: .
D: .
J: TRBJ1-5
CDR3: CASSSGTGEPQHF
DNA: TGTGCCAGCAGCTCAGGGACCGGGGAGCCCCAGCATTTT

V: TRBV6-5
size: .
D: .
J: TRBJ2-1
CDR3: CASSMGSFPYNEQFF
DNA: TGTGCCAGCAGTATGGGTTCCTTCCCCTACAATGAGCAGTTCTTC

V: TRBV5-1
size: .
D: .
J: TRBJ1-3
CDR3: CASSLVAGTGNTIYF
DNA: TGCGCCAGCAGCTTGGTGGCAGGGACCGGAAACACCATATATTTT

V: TRBV5-1
size: .
D: .
J: TRBJ1-3
CDR3: CASNPGHSGNTIYF
DNA: TGCGCCAGCAACCCAGGGCACTCTGGAAACACCATATATTTT

V: TRBV5-1
size: .
D: .
J: TRBJ1-1
CDR3: CASSWVVGKDTEAFF
DNA: TGCGCCAGCAGCTGGGTGGTGGGGAAAGACACTGAAGCTTTCTTT

V: TRBV7-2
size: .
D: .
J: TRBJ1-2
CDR3: CASSLRAAYGYTF
DNA: TGTGCCAGCAGCTTACGTGCAGCCTATGGCTACACCTTC

V: TRBV27
size: once
D: TRBD1
J: TRBJ1-2
CDR3: CASRGTGRANYGYTF
DNA: TGTGCCAGCCGGGGGACAGGCCGAGCTAACTATGGCTACACCTTC

V: TRBV19
size: .
D: TRBD1
J: TRBJ1-5
CDR3: CASSIDRGSSQPQHF
DNA: TGTGCCAGTAGTATTGACAGGGGTTCTTCTCAGCCCCAGCATTTT

V: TRBV3-1/TRBV3-2
size: .
D: TRBD2
J: TRBJ2-3
CDR3: CASSRGLEITDTQYF
DNA: TGTGCCAGCAGCCGAGGACTAGAAATCACAGATACGCAGTATTTT

V: TRBV16
size: .
D: .
J: TRBJ1-2
CDR3: CASSPTQGASGYTF
DNA: TGTGCCAGCAGCCCCACTCAGGGCGCAAGCGGCTACACCTTC

V: TRBV10-3
size: few
D: .
J: TRBJ1-6
CDR3: CAIGQRGGQSSPLHF
DNA: TGTGCCATCGGACAACGGGGCGGACAATCTTCACCCCTCCACTTT

V: TRBV12-3/TRBV12-4
size: few
D: .
J: TRBJ2-7
CDR3: CASSSQSYEQYF
DNA: TGTGCCAGCAGTTCACAATCCTACGAGCAGTACTTC

V: TRBV18
size: .
D: .
J: TRBJ2-7
CDR3: CASSPMESEQYF
DNA: TGTGCCAGCTCACCAATGGAGAGCGAGCAGTACTTC